The 10 T cell receptor beta chains reported below all come from one sample, sequenced in a study of T cells in Graves' hyperthyroidism and ophthalmopathy. Regions amplified from RNA transcripts were the TCR beta CDR3 regions. The HTBI set primed first-round TCR CDR3 RT-PCR. Using its own MiXCR run on the multiplex PCR reads, TCRdb lists one record per CDR3 protein. The data hold fewer than 350,000 distinct CDR3 sequences, with nearly 15% observed a single time. The sample taken for sequencing was blood. The receptor set was obtained from a woman aged 50 to 60 with Graves' hyperthyroidism that later progressed to Graves' ophthalmopathy.

This clonotype was recorded many times. The chain recombines TRBV2 with TRBJ1-6; tentative D call: TRBD1 (5 bases). From germline, CDR1 is SNHLY and CDR2 FYNNEI. CDR3 length: 16 residues. V lost 0 bases to trimming and J lost 10 bases, with 16 bases between them. The CDR3 reads CASSEAFAGGESPLHF. The CDR3 DNA follows: TGTGCCAGCAGTGAAGCCTTTGCCGGGGGAGAGTCACCCCTCCACTTT.

This clonotype has ten or more counts. The chain is built from TRBV28 and TRBJ1-1; D not resolved. The V and J ends lost 8 bases and 1 base respectively, with 11 bases between them. This CDR3 comprises 13 residues. Germline V lookup: CDR1 MDHEN, CDR2 SYDVKM. The CDR3 region is CASWLLENTEAFF. The CDR3 DNA is TGTGCCAGCTGGCTTCTAGAGAACACTGAAGCTTTCTTT.

The table lists this clonotype with many counts. The rearrangement joins TRBV9 to TRBJ2-1; D remains unclear. The CDR3 contains 14 residues. Germline-derived CDR1 and CDR2 are SGDLS and YYNGEE. The V end was cut by 0 bases, the J end by 0 bases, with 4 bases between. CDR3 sequence: CASSVVDSYNEQFF. CDR3 DNA sequence: TGTGCCAGCAGCGTAGTCGACTCCTACAATGAGCAGTTCTTC.

In its sample, this clonotype was seen a few times. This sequence joins TRBV9 and TRBJ2-4; D uncertain. The germline gives CDR1 SGDLS, CDR2 YYNGEE. The CDR3 consists of 13 residues. V was clipped by 0 bases and J by 7 bases, with 8 bases between them. CDR3 bases: TGTGCCAGCAGCGTAGATGTGGGGAACATTCAGTACTTC. Translated: CASSVDVGNIQYF.

This clonotype has at least ten counts. V is TRBV20-1 and J is TRBJ2-3; the D is unclear. The CDR3 totals 15 residues. Germline V gene lookup returns CDR1 DFQATT and CDR2 SNEGSKA (reference sequence). With 0 bases removed from V and 3 bases from J, the gap between germline ends came to 13 bases. This CDR3 reads CSARDHRDITDTQYF. Here the CDR3 DNA reads TGCAGTGCTAGAGATCATAGGGATATTACAGATACGCAGTATTTT.

Regarding this clonotype: A much larger clone lies one base from this, so it may be a read error. The chain carries TRBV2 and TRBJ2-5, with TRBD2 as a possible D gene (5 bases). V lost 7 bases to trimming and J lost 7 bases, with 16 bases between them. Per the germline V gene, CDR1 is SNHLY and CDR2 is FYNNEI. This CDR3 spans 13 amino acids. In nucleotides, the CDR3 is TGTGCCAGCACCTTCTGGGTCGGAGGGACCCAGTACTTC. This codes for CASTFWVGGTQYF.

This clonotype was detected a few times. The rearrangement links TRBV6-1 to TRBJ2-3; tentative D call: TRBD2 (5 bases). CDR1 and CDR2 from the germline V gene are MNHNS and SASEGT. The length of the CDR3 is 16 residues. Between the trimmed V and J ends, which lost 5 bases and 0 bases, there was a span of 15 bases. CDR3 amino acids: CASSRQDSPSTDTQYF. The CDR3 nucleotides are TGTGCCAGCAGTCGTCAGGACTCTCCTAGCACAGATACGCAGTATTTT.

The V and J genes are TRBV10-2 and TRBJ2-3, with D possibly being TRBD1 or TRBD2 (6 bases each). The V gene lost 5 bases and the J gene lost 6 bases, with 12 bases spanning the gap. Germline V gene sequence: CDR1 WSHSY, CDR2 SAAADI. CDR3 size: 13 residues. CDR3 protein: CASSLGGRDTQYF. CDR3 nucleotide sequence: TGCGCCAGCAGTCTAGGGGGGCGGGATACGCAGTATTTT.

At least ten counts were recorded for this clonotype. The chain is built from TRBV20-1 and TRBJ2-1; no definite D call. The germline V gene encodes CDR1 DFQATT and CDR2 SNEGSKA (reference sequence). The CDR3 totals 16 residues. Trimming took 3 bases from V and 2 from J, leaving 17 bases between them. CDR3 sequence: CSASPKGRPTYNEQFF. CDR3 sequence (DNA): TGCAGTGCTAGCCCTAAAGGGCGCCCTACCTACAATGAGCAGTTCTTC.

This clonotype was picked up many times. The chain uses TRBV5-1 and TRBJ2-4; 9 positions agree with TRBD1. Trimming removed 2 bases from V and 7 bases from J; junction bases left unmatched: 7. The germline V gene has CDR1 SGHRS and CDR2 YFSETQ. The CDR3 totals 15 residues. For the CDR3, the DNA is TGCGCCAGCAGCTTCGGCACAGGGGGCGCGAACATTCAGTACTTC. Residues: CASSFGTGGANIQYF.